This TCR beta chain was sequenced in a study of blood T cells in healthy people across ages. Turning to the study itself: About one barcoded TCR beta cDNA was captured per two T cells.

The CDR3 is made up of 14 amino acids. V was clipped by 6 bases and J by 3 bases; unmatched bases: 8. Germline CDR1 DFQATT, CDR2 SNEGSKA (reference sequence). Study-level points and caveats: In long-lived donors, naive CD4+ cell counts and diversity exceeded those of aged donors.

In regard to this clonotype: Its antigen is not known.

Using a J-beta primer mix together with a sample-barcoded 5' primer, a second PCR was run for roughly 7 to 12 cycles. Each of the samples gave a minimum of 2.5 million paired-end reads that contained CDR3. In TCRdb, the 5' RACE reads were re-called with MiXCR into one record per CDR3 protein. The sample yields about 2 million distinct CDR3 sequences, roughly 52% seen once. Every sample yielded at least 6.5 million isolated PBMCs. The chain recombines TRBV20-1 with TRBJ1-5; 7 bases fit TRBD1. The source material was blood. This clonotype originated in a woman in her forties in good health. DNA for the CDR3: TGCAGTGCCCCTCGACAGGGTCACAATCAGCCCCAGCATTTT. As protein: CSAPRQGHNQPQHF.